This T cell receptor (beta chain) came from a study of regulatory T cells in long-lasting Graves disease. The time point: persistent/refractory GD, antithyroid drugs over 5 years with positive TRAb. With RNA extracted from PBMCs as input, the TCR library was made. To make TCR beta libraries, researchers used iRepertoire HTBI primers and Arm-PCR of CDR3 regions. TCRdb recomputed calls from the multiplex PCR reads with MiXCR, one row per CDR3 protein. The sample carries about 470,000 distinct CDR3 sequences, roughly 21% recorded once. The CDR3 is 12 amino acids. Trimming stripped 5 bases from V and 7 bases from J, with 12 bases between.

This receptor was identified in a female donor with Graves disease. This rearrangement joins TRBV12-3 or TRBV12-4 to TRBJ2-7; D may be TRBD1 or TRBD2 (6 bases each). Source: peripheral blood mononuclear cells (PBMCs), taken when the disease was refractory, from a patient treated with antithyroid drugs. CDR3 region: CASSPGGSEQYF. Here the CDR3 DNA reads TGTGCCAGCAGTCCCGGGGGCTCGGAGCAGTACTTC.